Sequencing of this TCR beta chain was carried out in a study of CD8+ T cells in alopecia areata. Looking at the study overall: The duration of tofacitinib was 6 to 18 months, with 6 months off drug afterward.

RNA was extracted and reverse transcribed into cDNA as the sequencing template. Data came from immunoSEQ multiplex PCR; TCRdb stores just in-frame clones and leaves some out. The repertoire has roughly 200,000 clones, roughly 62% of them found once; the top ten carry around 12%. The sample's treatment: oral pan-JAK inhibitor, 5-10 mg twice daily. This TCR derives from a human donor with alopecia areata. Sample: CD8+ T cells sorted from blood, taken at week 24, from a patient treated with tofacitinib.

The DNA of the CDR3 is TGTGCCAGCACTGGGGGGGGTGAGGAGCTGTTTTTT. As protein: CASTGGGEELFF. The chain couples TRBV6-5 to TRBJ2-2; 7 bases align to TRBD2. Per germline, CDR1 MNHEY and CDR2 SVGAGI. V gave up 7 bases and J gave up 10 bases; unmatched junction bases: 6. The CDR3 runs 12 residues.